Listed here are 28 T cell receptor beta chains from one sample, sequenced in a study of T-cell reconstitution after alpha-beta-depleted transplantation in children. Unique molecular identifiers were built into the TCRbeta library. TCRdb re-called the PCR reads with MiXCR, one entry per CDR3 protein. The repertoire holds more than 200,000 distinct CDR3 sequences, with about 25% as singletons. The sequencing used PBMCs, collected before TCRalphabeta/CD19-depleted stem cell transplant. The receptors were gathered from a girl aged 2 to 9 with Fanconi anemia, due to receive a stem cell transplant.

The chain is built from TRBV20-1 and TRBJ2-1; D is undetermined. The length of the CDR3 is 15 residues. The germline gives CDR1 DFQATT, CDR2 SNEGSKA (reference sequence). V gave up 5 bases and J gave up 0 bases, with 14 bases separating them. In DNA form, the CDR3 reads TGCAGTGCTCCCGACACGGGCACCTCCTACAATGAGCAGTTCTTC. Its protein is CSAPDTGTSYNEQFF.

The chain uses TRBV18 and TRBJ2-5, with D perhaps TRBD1 (6 bases). CDR3 length: 12 amino acids. V lost 5 bases and J 3 bases, leaving 7 bases between the germline ends. The germline V gene encodes CDR1 KGHSH and CDR2 LQKENI. CDR3 nucleotides: TGTGCCAGCTCAGGGGGCGAAGAGACCCAGTACTTC. Encoded protein: CASSGGEETQYF.

The chain combines TRBV6-4 with TRBJ1-5; maybe TRBD1 (6 bases). The CDR3 has 13 amino acids. Germline loops: CDR1 MRHNA, CDR2 SNTAGT. Trimming left V 3 bases short and J 4 bases short, with 7 bases between. This CDR3 is CASSETGNQPQHF. The CDR3 DNA sequence: TGTGCCAGCAGTGAAACAGGGAATCAGCCCCAGCATTTT.

V gene TRBV20-1 combines with J gene TRBJ2-7; the match to TRBD2 covers 9 bases. Germline lookup yields CDR1 DFQATT and CDR2 SNEGSKA (reference sequence). V shed 1 base, J shed 3 bases, and the junction held 7 bases outside the gene matches. The CDR3 is made up of 15 amino acids. The CDR3: CSARGTAGGNYEQYF. DNA for the CDR3: TGCAGTGCTAGAGGGACCGCGGGAGGGAACTACGAGCAGTACTTC.

This clonotype has ten or more counts. The chain uses TRBV20-1 and TRBJ1-2; TRBD1 might be the D (5 bases). The germline V and J ends were trimmed by 3 bases and 5 bases, with 22 bases remaining between them. CDR1 DFQATT and CDR2 SNEGSKA come from the germline V gene (reference sequence). This CDR3 has 16 amino acids. CDR3 bases: TGCAGTGCTAGCTGGTTCGGGACCAAAATCCTTTATGGCTACACCTTC. Its protein is CSASWFGTKILYGYTF.

This clonotype has at least ten counts. The chain uses TRBV5-6 and TRBJ2-1, with D maybe TRBD2 (6 bases). The CDR3 spans 11 residues. V lost 4 bases, J lost 7 bases, and 6 bases lay in between. CDR1 is SGHDT and CDR2 is YYEEEE in the germline V gene. The CDR3 DNA follows: TGTGCCAGCAGCGGGGGGAATGAGCAGTTCTTC. This translates into CASSGGNEQFF.

This clonotype has only a few counts. V is TRBV6-2 or TRBV6-3 and J is TRBJ2-7, with unresolved D. The CDR3 runs to 13 residues. V was pared by 6 bases and J by 2 bases, with 11 bases between. Germline V gene lookup returns CDR1 MNHEY and CDR2 SVGEGT. CDR3 sequence (DNA): TGTGCCAGCAGCTTCAGTGGTACCTACGAGCAGTACTTC. Its translation is CASSFSGTYEQYF.

This clonotype turned up a few times. Since a much larger clone is just one base distant, this may be a read error. Written as DNA, the CDR3 is TGCAGTGCTAATCAGCCCCAGCATTTT. Its translation: CSANQPQHF. This chain links TRBV20-1 with TRBJ1-5; D remains ambiguous. V was shortened by 4 bases and J by 5 bases, with 0 bases between the two germline ends. The germline gives CDR1 DFQATT, CDR2 SNEGSKA (reference sequence). The CDR3 runs to 9 residues.

The rearrangement uses TRBV12-3 or TRBV12-4 and TRBJ2-7; D perhaps matches TRBD2 (5 bases). The CDR3 is 14 amino acids. V dropped 0 bases and J dropped 6 bases, with 12 bases sitting between them. CDR3 sequence reads: CASSLAVRGGEQYF. CDR3 bases: TGTGCCAGCAGTTTAGCGGTTCGAGGAGGCGAGCAGTACTTC.

This clonotype has at least ten counts. The chain is built from TRBV6-4 and TRBJ2-2, with unresolved D. The germline gives CDR1 MRHNA, CDR2 SNTAGT. The CDR3 contains 13 residues. Trimming pared 0 bases from V and 7 bases from J, leaving 6 bases between. CDR3 sequence (DNA): TGTGCCAGCAGTGACTCGAATATCGGGGAGCTGTTTTTT. Amino acid sequence: CASSDSNIGELFF.

This clonotype was picked up a small number of times. The chain is built from TRBV10-2 and TRBJ2-7; D perhaps matches TRBD2 (6 bases). This CDR3 spans 13 amino acids. V was pared by 8 bases and J by 1 base, with 12 bases between. Per germline, CDR1 WSHSY and CDR2 SAAADI. CDR3 bases: TGCGCCAGCCGAGTGGGGGGTTCCTACGAGCAGTACTTC. Protein sequence: CASRVGGSYEQYF.

The sample holds one count of this clonotype. The chain has TRBV29-1 and TRBJ1-1; D gene unclear. CDR3 length: 12 amino acids. Germline-derived CDR1 and CDR2 are SQVTM and ANQGSEA. Between the trimmed V and J ends, which lost 7 bases and 6 bases, there was a span of 15 bases. DNA for the CDR3: TGCAGCGGGCGAAACTCGGTGTCTGAAGCTTTCTTT. Protein sequence: CSGRNSVSEAFF.

The chain uses TRBV7-9 and TRBJ2-3, with D unresolved. V lost 2 bases and J 6 bases, leaving 15 bases between the germline ends. Germline CDR1 and CDR2: SEHNR and FQNEAQ (reference sequence). This CDR3 spans 15 amino acids. The DNA of the CDR3 is TGTGCCAGCAGCTTATATCAGATGTTGAAGGATACGCAGTATTTT. Protein: CASSLYQMLKDTQYF.

This clonotype appeared once. The chain has TRBV2 and TRBJ2-4; TRBD2 aligns across 7 bases. The CDR3 covers 14 residues. V lost 2 bases to trimming and J lost 9 bases; unmatched junction nucleotides: 7. The V gene's germline CDR1 is SNHLY and CDR2 FYNNEI. CDR3 in DNA: TGTGCCAGCAGTGAATGGGGGGGGTCTGGCATTCAGTACTTC. Translation: CASSEWGGSGIQYF.

This clonotype was seen at least ten times. The chain combines TRBV20-1 with TRBJ2-7; 7 bases match TRBD2. The CDR3 totals 15 residues. Germline assignment: CDR1 DFQATT and CDR2 SNEGSKA (reference sequence). Losses at the gene ends were 0 bases for V and 5 bases for J; bases not matched to a gene: 10. This chain's CDR3 is CSARDRRGSRHEQYF. For the CDR3, the DNA is TGCAGTGCTAGAGATCGTCGCGGGAGTCGGCACGAGCAGTACTTC.

The rearrangement joins TRBV20-1 to TRBJ1-6; the D is unclear. Trimming left V 3 bases short and J 7 bases short, with 10 bases between. There are 13 residues in the CDR3. Germline V gene sequence: CDR1 DFQATT, CDR2 SNEGSKA (reference sequence). In DNA, the CDR3 is TGCAGTGCTAGCGGCAGACCCAATTCACCCCTCCACTTT. Its translation is CSASGRPNSPLHF.

Ten or more counts support this clonotype. The V and J genes are TRBV29-1 and TRBJ2-5; D not resolved. The CDR3 totals 10 residues. Germline lookup yields CDR1 SQVTM and CDR2 ANQGSEA. V shed 4 bases and J shed 5 bases, with 5 bases lying between them. CDR3 sequence reads: CSVGRETQYF. The DNA of the CDR3 is TGCAGCGTTGGCCGGGAGACCCAGTACTTC. The variable domain in full, with the rest retrieved from reference TRBV29-1 and TRBJ2-5, is SAVISQKPSRDICQRGTSLTIQCQVDSQVTMMFWYRQQPGQSLTLIATANQGSEATYESGFVIDKFPISRPNLTFSTLTVSNMSPEDSSIYLCSVGRETQYFGPGTRLLVL.

This clonotype was seen repeatedly, ten times or more. The V call is TRBV6-5, the J call TRBJ2-2; 7 nucleotides align to TRBD1. Germline loops: CDR1 MNHEY, CDR2 SVGAGI. The CDR3 is 14 amino acids. Unmatched junction bases numbered 9, after V lost 8 bases and J lost 6 bases. In nucleotides, the CDR3 is TGTGCCAGCGTCCGATTAACAGGGGCCGGGGAGCTGTTTTTT. Amino acid sequence: CASVRLTGAGELFF.

The J gene is TRBJ2-5, the V gene TRBV20-1; no reliable D call. There are 10 residues in the CDR3. Germline loops: CDR1 DFQATT, CDR2 SNEGSKA (reference sequence). Trimming shortened V by 7 bases and J by 5 bases, and 8 bases separated the two germline ends. The CDR3 DNA reads as TGCAGTGGATTTGGGGAGACCCAGTACTTC. It is translated as CSGFGETQYF.

The rearrangement links TRBV30 to TRBJ2-1; 8 bases line up with TRBD2. Germline V lookup: CDR1 GTSNPN, CDR2 SVGIG (reference sequence). CDR3 length equals 15 residues. Germline trimming cut 3 bases from V and 4 bases from J; bases unmatched to any gene: 8. CDR3 DNA sequence: TGTGCCTGGAGCGGCGGACTAGCAGATTACAATGAGCAGTTCTTC. Translation: CAWSGGLADYNEQFF.

The chain links TRBV13 to TRBJ2-1; 15 bases are shared with TRBD2. The CDR3 has 17 residues. Per germline, CDR1 PRHDT and CDR2 FYEKMQ (reference sequence). Losses at the gene ends were 5 bases for V and 6 bases for J; bases not matched to a gene: 8. The CDR3 DNA follows: TGTGCCAGCAGCGTCGGACTAGCGGGAGGGAGGGGCAATGAGCAGTTCTTC. Amino acids: CASSVGLAGGRGNEQFF. Using reference TRBV13 and TRBJ2-1 for the parts outside the CDR3, the full variable domain is AAGVIQSPRHLIKEKRETATLKCYPIPRHDTVYWYQQGPGQDPQFLISFYEKMQSDKGSIPDRFSAQQFSDYHSELNMSSLELGDSALYFCASSVGLAGGRGNEQFFGPGTRLTVL.

This clonotype was seen repeatedly, ten times or more. The chain couples TRBV9 to TRBJ2-5; D unclear. The CDR3 consists of 15 residues. CDR1 and CDR2 (germline): SGDLS, YYNGEE. V lost 0 bases to trimming and J lost 4 bases, with 13 bases between them. CDR3 loop: CASSVEGWAAETQYF. In DNA form, the CDR3 reads TGTGCCAGCAGCGTAGAAGGTTGGGCTGCAGAGACCCAGTACTTC. Together with reference TRBV9 and TRBJ2-5, the CDR3 gives the full variable domain: DSGVTQTPKHLITATGQRVTLRCSPRSGDLSVYWYQQSLDQGLQFLIQYYNGEERAKGNILERFSAQQFPDLHSELNLSSLELGDSALYFCASSVEGWAAETQYFGPGTRLLVL.

This clonotype has more than one count but fewer than ten. The chain recombines TRBV10-3 with TRBJ2-1, with 7 bases that match TRBD2. The germline CDR1 and CDR2 sequences are ENHRY and SYGVKD. V was pared by 7 bases and J by 6 bases, with 6 bases of the junction left unmatched. The CDR3 is 13 amino acids. The CDR3: CAITAGAGNEQFF. CDR3 nucleotide sequence: TGTGCCATCACGGCGGGAGCGGGCAATGAGCAGTTCTTC.

The rearrangement links TRBV20-1 to TRBJ2-7; 12 bases map to TRBD2. Germline CDR1 is DFQATT and CDR2 is SNEGSKA (reference sequence). With 5 bases clipped from V and 5 bases from J, the junction kept 4 bases outside the gene matches. The CDR3 has 13 residues. DNA of the CDR3: TGCAGTGCTCGGACTAGCGGGGCCAACGAGCAGTACTTC. Translating it yields CSARTSGANEQYF.

This clonotype has a handful of counts. The chain carries TRBV20-1 and TRBJ1-2; 8 nucleotides line up with TRBD1. The V segment lost 1 base and the J segment 4 bases; nucleotides outside the gene matches: 5. Germline V CDR1 and CDR2: DFQATT, SNEGSKA (reference sequence). The CDR3 is made up of 14 amino acids. The CDR3 DNA is TGCAGTGCTAGAGTGGACAGGGATATCTATGGCTACACCTTC. Protein: CSARVDRDIYGYTF.

This rearrangement joins TRBV29-1 to TRBJ2-7; 10 bases map to TRBD2. Trimming removed 1 base from V and 3 bases from J; junction bases left unmatched: 0. Per the germline V gene, CDR1 is SQVTM and CDR2 is ANQGSEA. This CDR3 region has 13 residues. The CDR3 bases are TGCAGCGTTGAAGCTAGCGGGGGCTACGAGCAGTACTTC. Its protein product is CSVEASGGYEQYF.

In this sample, this clonotype turned up a few times. This sequence joins TRBV28 and TRBJ1-4; 7 bases map to TRBD1. V dropped 9 bases and J dropped 5; count of bases not matched to a gene: 15. The germline gives CDR1 MDHEN, CDR2 SYDVKM. This CDR3 is built from 16 residues. CDR3 sequence: CASPPTSGDRNEKLFF. CDR3 nucleotides: TGTGCCAGTCCACCCACGTCGGGGGACAGAAATGAAAAACTGTTTTTT.

The chain combines TRBV11-2 with TRBJ2-7; 8 nucleotides agree with TRBD2. Germline CDR1 reads SGHAT; CDR2 reads FQNNGV. V was pared by 1 base and J by 3 bases, with 23 bases of the junction left unmatched. The CDR3 runs 21 residues. CDR3 sequence (DNA): TGTGCCAGCAGCTTAGGTTTGGTGTCTTGGGGGGTAGCGGGATCCCACTACGAGCAGTACTTC. Translation gives CASSLGLVSWGVAGSHYEQYF.